The next 26 T cell receptor beta chains were all read from a single sample in a study of T cells after yellow fever vaccination. From the 5' RACE reads, TCRdb called clonotypes with MiXCR, one entry per CDR3 protein. This sample has about 300,000 distinct CDR3 sequences, with approximately 10% found just once. The input for sequencing was CD4+ T cells sorted from PBMCs, taken 5 days after the yellow fever booster vaccination. The receptors derive from a man aged 18-30 years who received the YFV17D yellow fever vaccine.

This clonotype was detected only a few times. The genes are TRBV9 and TRBJ2-3; a weak D match, TRBD2 (6 bases). This CDR3 is 15 amino acids long. The germline gives CDR1 SGDLS, CDR2 YYNGEE. Trimming took 4 bases from V and 6 from J, leaving 18 bases between them. As DNA, the CDR3 is TGTGCCAGCAGCTTCCGATCCGGGGGTGTGGATACGCAGTATTTT. Its protein product is CASSFRSGGVDTQYF.

The V call is TRBV29-1, the J call TRBJ1-1, with unresolved D. Trimming shortened V by 4 bases and J by 1 base, and 4 bases separated the two germline ends. This CDR3 has 11 residues. From germline, CDR1 is SQVTM and CDR2 ANQGSEA. The CDR3 here is CSVGQNTEAFF. The CDR3 DNA reads as TGCAGCGTTGGACAGAACACTGAAGCTTTCTTT.

The CDR3 sequence is CASSQKPTNEKLFF. CDR3 DNA: TGCGCCAGCTCACAAAAGCCAACTAATGAAAAACTGTTTTTT. V is TRBV5-1 and J is TRBJ1-4, with D unclear. This CDR3 contains 14 residues. Germline CDR1 reads SGHRS; CDR2 reads YFSETQ. Deletions cut 7 bases from V and 0 bases from J, with 10 bases between.

This clonotype appeared a few times. The CDR3: CASSHDSSTDTQYF. DNA for the CDR3: TGTGCCAGCAGTCATGACTCTAGCACAGATACGCAGTATTTT. The rearrangement uses TRBV9 and TRBJ2-3; D call uncertain. Trimming removed 5 bases at V and 0 bases at J, with 10 bases between. Germline assignment: CDR1 SGDLS and CDR2 YYNGEE. This CDR3 has 14 residues. The variable domain in full, completed from reference TRBV9 and TRBJ2-3, reads DSGVTQTPKHLITATGQRVTLRCSPRSGDLSVYWYQQSLDQGLQFLIQYYNGEERAKGNILERFSAQQFPDLHSELNLSSLELGDSALYFCASSHDSSTDTQYFGPGTRLTVL.

This clonotype was found many times. The chain links TRBV12-3 or TRBV12-4 to TRBJ1-1; D unresolved. V was clipped by 3 bases and J by 2 bases, with 10 bases between them. This CDR3 region has 14 residues. This chain's CDR3 is CASSFPGSNTEAFF. The CDR3 DNA reads TGTGCCAGCAGTTTCCCGGGGAGCAACACTGAAGCTTTCTTT.

This clonotype was detected many times. CDR3 DNA sequence: TGTGCCAGCAGTTTATGGACAGGGGGCGAGGAAAAACTGTTTTTT. Translated, it gives CASSLWTGGEEKLFF. This chain uses TRBV27 with TRBJ1-4; TRBD1 aligns across 11 bases. With 1 base clipped from V and 8 bases from J, the junction kept 3 bases outside the gene matches. CDR1 is MNHEY and CDR2 is SMNVEV in the germline V gene (reference sequence). This CDR3 has 15 amino acids. Based on the CDR3 plus reference TRBV27 and TRBJ1-4, the full variable domain is EAQVTQNPRYLITVTGKKLTVTCSQNMNHEYMSWYRQDPGLGLRQIYYSMNVEVTDKGDVPEGYKVSRKEKRNFPLILESPSPNQTSLYFCASSLWTGGEEKLFFGSGTQLSVL.

At least ten counts were recorded for this clonotype. This chain uses TRBV5-1 with TRBJ2-5; 7 nucleotides line up with TRBD1. Per the germline V gene, CDR1 is SGHRS and CDR2 is YFSETQ. The V gene end was trimmed by 4 bases and the J gene end by 1 base; junction bases not matched to a gene: 4. CDR3 length: 14 amino acids. This chain's CDR3 is CASSPGTVQETQYF. The CDR3 DNA follows: TGCGCCAGCAGCCCCGGGACAGTCCAAGAGACCCAGTACTTC.

Only a few counts were recorded for this clonotype. The gene calls are TRBV5-1 and TRBJ2-3; D is tentatively TRBD1 or TRBD2 (6 bases each). The CDR3 length is 14 residues. Germline assignment: CDR1 SGHRS and CDR2 YFSETQ. V was pared by 5 bases and J by 6 bases, with 16 bases between. CDR3 DNA sequence: TGCGCCAGCAGGGTGGGGGGCAGGGCTGATACGCAGTATTTT. Amino acids: CASRVGGRADTQYF.

This clonotype was seen repeatedly, ten times or more. The chain is built from TRBV12-3 or TRBV12-4 and TRBJ2-2, with D unclear. The CDR3 loop spans 15 amino acids. The V end lost 0 bases, the J end lost 0 bases, and 5 bases lay between the germline ends. The CDR3 sequence: CASSLATANTGELFF. CDR3 DNA sequence: TGTGCCAGCAGTTTAGCCACAGCGAACACCGGGGAGCTGTTTTTT.

In its sample, this clonotype was seen a few times. V gene TRBV5-1 combines with J gene TRBJ2-1; D ambiguous. Germline loops: CDR1 SGHRS, CDR2 YFSETQ. Trimming took off 10 bases at V and 5 bases at J, with 19 bases between the two ends. There are 14 residues in the CDR3. CDR3 in amino acids: CACRVGLGDNEQFF. The CDR3 nucleotides are TGCGCCTGTCGGGTAGGGCTCGGTGACAATGAGCAGTTCTTC.

This sequence joins TRBV20-1 and TRBJ1-5; D uncertain. Trimming pared 3 bases from V and 0 bases from J, leaving 6 bases between. The germline V gene encodes CDR1 DFQATT and CDR2 SNEGSKA (reference sequence). This CDR3 has 13 amino acids. The chain's CDR3 is CSASRGSNQPQHF. CDR3 nucleotides: TGCAGTGCTAGTCGGGGTAGCAATCAGCCCCAGCATTTT.

On this clonotype itself: The conserved closing phenylalanine or tryptophan is absent in this CDR3, likely reflecting a read error. The chain carries TRBV7-2 and TRBJ1-5; no definite D call. This CDR3 region has 13 residues. Trimming removed 5 bases at V and 2 bases at J, with 7 bases between. Per the germline V gene, CDR1 is SGHTA and CDR2 is FQGNSA. The CDR3 loop reads CASSRDGNQPQHI. In nucleotides, the CDR3 is TGTGCCAGCAGCCGAGATGGCAATCAGCCCCAGCATATT.

This clonotype has more than one count but fewer than ten. This rearrangement joins TRBV5-1 to TRBJ2-3; maybe TRBD2 (5 bases). The germline gives CDR1 SGHRS, CDR2 YFSETQ. This CDR3 comprises 15 residues. V shed 4 bases and J shed 4 bases, with 16 bases lying between them. The CDR3 coding sequence is TGCGCCAGCAGCCCCCCTAGCTTATACCCAGATACGCAGTATTTT. Its translation: CASSPPSLYPDTQYF.

This chain links TRBV5-1 with TRBJ2-7, with D perhaps given as TRBD1 or TRBD2 (5 bases each). Trimming shortened V by 4 bases and J by 2 bases, and 16 bases separated the two germline ends. The germline V gene encodes CDR1 SGHRS and CDR2 YFSETQ. CDR3 length equals 15 residues. For the CDR3, the DNA is TGCGCCAGCAGCCGGGACGTCGGAGGTACCTACGAGCAGTACTTC. It specifies CASSRDVGGTYEQYF.

The rearrangement uses TRBV4-3 and TRBJ2-5; unclear D gene. The CDR3 is 13 residues long. The V gene lost 4 bases and the J gene lost 5 bases, with 11 bases spanning the gap. CDR1 is LGHNA, CDR2 YSLEER, per germline. In DNA, the CDR3 is TGCGCCAGCAGCCGAGCATCCCTTGAGACCCAGTACTTC. This sequence encodes CASSRASLETQYF.

This clonotype was recorded a few times. The V gene is TRBV20-1, the J gene TRBJ1-3; a possible D gene is TRBD1 (5 bases). The germline V gene encodes CDR1 DFQATT and CDR2 SNEGSKA (reference sequence). This CDR3 has 17 amino acids. V was pared by 6 bases and J by 0 bases, with 21 bases between. The CDR3 is CSAQREGSLFSGNTIYF. CDR3 in DNA: TGCAGTGCCCAACGAGAGGGGTCCTTGTTCTCTGGAAACACCATATATTTT.

This clonotype has only a few counts. The chain couples TRBV6-1 to TRBJ1-1; D is ambiguous. CDR3 length: 16 amino acids. CDR1 is MNHNS and CDR2 is SASEGT in the germline V gene. V lost 2 bases, J lost 5 bases, and 18 bases lay in between. CDR3 residues: CASSEMGPWGGTEAFF. The CDR3 DNA sequence: TGTGCCAGCAGTGAAATGGGCCCCTGGGGAGGGACTGAAGCTTTCTTT.

This clonotype was seen at least ten times. The CDR3: CASSQSIGGHEQYV. CDR3 DNA sequence: TGCGCCAGCAGTCAATCGATTGGGGGACACGAGCAGTACGTC. This chain connects TRBV23-1 to TRBJ2-7; D is tentatively TRBD1 or TRBD2 (5 bases each). TRBV23-1 is recorded as an ORF, its role being uncertain. V lost 0 bases and J lost 5, with 11 bases in between. The CDR3 length is 14 residues.

Many counts were recorded for this clonotype. The chain uses TRBV18 and TRBJ2-4, with a possible D match to TRBD1 (5 bases). The CDR3 is 15 residues long. Germline lookup yields CDR1 KGHSH and CDR2 LQKENI. V was trimmed by 6 bases and J by 3 bases, leaving 15 bases between them. This CDR3 reads CASSQDSGRKNIQYF. The CDR3 DNA sequence: TGTGCCAGCTCGCAAGACAGTGGCCGCAAAAACATTCAGTACTTC.

J is TRBJ1-2 and V is TRBV5-1; possibly TRBD1 for D (6 bases). Deletions cut 3 bases from V and 4 bases from J, with 16 bases between. The CDR3 consists of 15 residues. The germline V gene encodes CDR1 SGHRS and CDR2 YFSETQ. This CDR3 reads CASSSGGGSIYGYTF. CDR3 DNA: TGCGCCAGCAGCTCCGGAGGGGGAAGTATCTATGGCTACACCTTC.

The chain is built from TRBV4-2 and TRBJ2-5; 7 positions match TRBD2. The CDR3 spans 14 residues. Germline loops: CDR1 LGHNA, CDR2 YNFKEQ. V lost 5 bases, J lost 1 base, and 4 bases stayed unmatched. The CDR3 coding sequence is TGTGCCAGCAGCGTGCGGGGGTTCCAAGAGACCCAGTACTTC. Translating it yields CASSVRGFQETQYF.

This chain joins TRBV20-1 and TRBJ2-7; 8 bases fit TRBD1. Germline trimming cut 6 bases from V and 5 bases from J; bases unmatched to any gene: 3. CDR1 and CDR2 from the germline V gene are DFQATT and SNEGSKA (reference sequence). This CDR3 is 11 amino acids long. CDR3 in amino acids: CSAQGDDEQYF. CDR3 bases: TGCAGTGCACAGGGGGATGACGAGCAGTACTTC.

This clonotype was found many times. The chain links TRBV27 to TRBJ2-7, with D maybe TRBD1 (6 bases). CDR1 and CDR2 from the germline V gene are MNHEY and SMNVEV (reference sequence). V gave up 6 bases and J gave up 3 bases, with 18 bases separating them. CDR3 length: 15 residues. The CDR3 coding sequence is TGTGCCAGCAGGGGCAGGGGTCCATCGTTCTACGAGCAGTACTTC. Translating gives CASRGRGPSFYEQYF.

This clonotype was observed a few times. The gene calls are TRBV19 and TRBJ1-2, with a tentative D call TRBD1 (5 bases). CDR3 size: 15 residues. Germline CDR1 is LNHDA and CDR2 is SQIVND (reference sequence). V lost 4 bases, J lost 7 bases, and 19 bases lay in between. The CDR3 nucleotides read TGTGCCAGTAGTACGACGGGCCAGGGTTTACTTGGCTACACCTTC. It codes for CASSTTGQGLLGYTF.

J is TRBJ2-3 and V is TRBV28, with D uncertain. Germline V gene data show CDR1 as MDHEN and CDR2 as SYDVKM. Trimming removed 6 bases from V and 6 bases from J, with 10 bases in between. This CDR3 spans 12 amino acids. CDR3 residues: CASSSIADTQYF. The CDR3, as DNA: TGTGCCAGCAGCTCCATTGCGGATACGCAGTATTTT.

The table lists this clonotype with a few counts. The chain has TRBV5-1 and TRBJ1-1; no clear D gene. V lost 6 bases to trimming and J lost 1 base, with 13 bases between them. Germline CDR1 is SGHRS and CDR2 is YFSETQ. CDR3 length equals 14 residues. In DNA, the CDR3 is TGCGCCAGCACCGAGATCGGTGGGAACACTGAAGCTTTCTTT. This gives the protein CASTEIGGNTEAFF.